This entry is about one TCR beta chain. TCRdb's copy holds only in-frame clones and misses some; the assay was immunoSEQ multiplex PCR. The sample has tens of thousands of clones; 81% are singletons. The data belong to a study of PD-L1 blockade in urothelial cancer. The material sequenced was PBMCs, taken around atezolizumab (anti-PD-L1) treatment. The sequence was obtained from a man in his sixties or seventies with urothelial cancer.

In nucleotides, the CDR3 is TGTGCCAGCACCCCTAGTCCTTCCTACGAGCAGTACTTC. Its protein is CASTPSPSYEQYF. The chain employs TRBV6-5 and TRBJ2-7; D ambiguous. This CDR3 comprises 13 residues. CDR1 and CDR2 (germline): MNHEY, SVGAGI. V lost 7 bases, J lost 1 base, and 11 bases lay in between.